These T cell receptor beta chains were read from a single sample in a study of memory CD4+ T cells and cytomegalovirus serostatus. Libraries were prepared by immunoSEQ multiplex PCR; TCRdb keeps only in-frame clonotypes and omits some of them. This table holds 45,000 to 55,000 clones, about 73% found once. The source material was memory CD4+ T cells from blood. The receptor set was obtained from an adult in good health and CMV-seronegative. Both conserved end residues are part of each CDR3. A D gene is named only where the DNA matches it firmly. Size tells how often a clone was seen (once, few, many) or the class of an expanded clone, and some rows leave it out.

CDR3aa,CDR3nt,d_gene,abundance,j_gene,v_gene
CASSWGTGANEQYF,TGTGCCAGCAGTTGGGGGACAGGGGCCAACGAGCAGTACTTC,TRBD1,few,TRBJ2-7,TRBV28
CASSTREGVSNEQFF,TGTGCCAGCAGTACACGGGAGGGGGTAAGCAATGAGCAGTTCTTC,TRBD2,NA,TRBJ2-1,TRBV6-5
CASSAGPPQHF,TGTGCCAGCAGTGCGGGGCCGCCCCAGCATTTT,NA,NA,TRBJ1-5,TRBV6-1
CASSYYGGGYTF,TGTGCCAGCAGCTACTACGGGGGCGGCTACACCTTC,NA,NA,TRBJ1-2,TRBV7-2
CASSFGTAGDLDTQYF,TGTGCCAGCAGCTTTGGGACAGCGGGAGATCTAGATACGCAGTATTTT,NA,NA,TRBJ2-3,TRBV5-4
CASSKDYSYNEQFF,TGTGCCAGCTCAAAAGACTACTCCTACAATGAGCAGTTCTTC,NA,once,TRBJ2-1,TRBV18
CASTAPGQPKKAFF,TGTGCCAGCACCGCCCCGGGACAGCCCAAAAAAGCTTTCTTT,TRBD1,once,TRBJ1-1,TRBV9
CAGKGTSNTGELFF,TGTGCCGGTAAAGGGACATCGAACACCGGGGAGCTGTTTTTT,NA,NA,TRBJ2-2,TRBV6-5
CSVTRSSYEQYF,TGCAGCGTTACCAGGAGCTCCTACGAGCAGTACTTC,NA,NA,TRBJ2-7,TRBV29-1
CASSLEVSGGLTDTQYF,TGTGCCAGCAGCTTAGAAGTTTCTGGGGGGCTCACAGATACGCAGTATTTT,NA,NA,TRBJ2-3,TRBV7-9
CASSLSTTGGGNQPQHF,TGTGCCAGCTCACTATCCACGACAGGGGGCGGCAATCAGCCCCAGCATTTT,TRBD1,NA,TRBJ1-5,TRBV18
CASSLAGGGQETQYF,TGTGCCAGCAGCTTAGCGGGGGGAGGCCAAGAGACCCAGTACTTC,NA,NA,TRBJ2-5,TRBV11-1
CASTEQGISNQPQHF,TGTGCCAGCACAGAACAGGGAATTAGCAATCAGCCCCAGCATTTT,NA,NA,TRBJ1-5,TRBV6-1
CASSQEGQRSSGANVLTF,TGCGCCAGCAGCCAAGAGGGACAGCGCAGCTCTGGGGCCAACGTCCTGACTTTC,TRBD1,NA,TRBJ2-6,TRBV4-1
CASSLEGPGELFF,TGTGCCAGCAGCTTAGAAGGGCCCGGGGAGCTGTTTTTT,NA,NA,TRBJ2-2,TRBV7-9
CAISAVIGGSSYEQYF,TGTGCCATCAGTGCGGTTATTGGCGGGAGCTCCTACGAGCAGTACTTC,TRBD2,NA,TRBJ2-7,TRBV10-3
CASSLEQQGIGGYTF,TGTGCCAGCAGCTTAGAGCAACAGGGGATTGGAGGCTACACCTTC,TRBD1,NA,TRBJ1-2,TRBV7-8
CASMNAGDVKQFF,TGTGCCAGCATGAACGCGGGGGACGTGAAGCAGTTCTTC,TRBD2,NA,TRBJ2-1,TRBV2
CASSYTQLELFF,TGTGCCAGCAGTTATACCCAATTGGAGCTGTTTTTT,NA,NA,TRBJ2-2,TRBV6-1
CASSLWGGNTEAFF,TGTGCCAGCAGTTTGTGGGGGGGGAACACTGAAGCTTTCTTT,NA,NA,TRBJ1-1,TRBV28
CASSLEGQGNYGYTF,TGTGCCAGCAGTTTGGAGGGACAGGGCAACTATGGCTACACCTTC,TRBD1,once,TRBJ1-2,TRBV28
CASSLGSQGGNQPQHF,TGTGCCAGCAGCTTAGGTTCACAGGGCGGCAATCAGCCCCAGCATTTT,NA,NA,TRBJ1-5,TRBV7-8
CSVEDPRTHSLDTQYF,TGCAGCGTTGAAGATCCCAGGACTCACTCATTGGATACGCAGTATTTT,NA,NA,TRBJ2-3,TRBV29-1
CASSLRQGEFNEKLFF,TGTGCCAGCAGCCTCCGACAGGGGGAATTTAATGAAAAACTGTTTTTT,TRBD1,NA,TRBJ1-4,TRBV7-6
CASSLQAGTEAFF,TGTGCCAGCAGCTTGCAGGCCGGGACGGAAGCTTTCTTT,NA,NA,TRBJ1-1,TRBV5-6
CASSVDLGAYEQYF,TGTGCCAGCAGTGTCGATTTAGGTGCCTACGAGCAGTACTTC,NA,NA,TRBJ2-7,TRBV2
CASSPGLAANTGELFF,TGTGCCAGCAGCCCGGGACTAGCGGCGAACACCGGGGAGCTGTTTTTT,TRBD2,NA,TRBJ2-2,TRBV7-9
CSARNRSFRYF,TGCAGTGCCAGGAACCGGTCATTTCGGTATTTT,NA,NA,TRBJ2-3,TRBV20-1
CSVRAGGRNQPQHF,TGCAGCGTGAGGGCAGGGGGCCGAAATCAGCCCCAGCATTTT,TRBD1,NA,TRBJ1-5,TRBV29-1
CASSEGQGAEAFF,TGCGCCAGCAGCGAGGGACAGGGGGCGGAGGCTTTCTTT,TRBD1,NA,TRBJ1-1,TRBV10-1
CASSPGGRNQPQHF,TGTGCCAGCTCACCCGGCGGACGGAATCAGCCCCAGCATTTT,NA,few,TRBJ1-5,TRBV18
CASSLGQRGANVLTF,TGTGCCAGCAGTTTAGGGCAGAGGGGGGCCAACGTCCTGACTTTC,NA,once,TRBJ2-6,TRBV27
CSAEGGRIYNEQFF,TGCAGCGCCGAAGGCGGGAGAATCTACAATGAGCAGTTCTTC,TRBD2,NA,TRBJ2-1,TRBV29-1
CASSHRTSHEQFF,TGTGCCAGCAGCCACAGGACTAGCCATGAGCAGTTCTTC,TRBD2,NA,TRBJ2-1,TRBV11-3
CASSPGRGAGELFF,TGTGCCAGTAGTCCGGGAAGAGGGGCCGGGGAGCTGTTTTTT,NA,NA,TRBJ2-2,TRBV19
CASRVRGTPHHNEQFF,TGTGCCAGCAGAGTCCGGGGGACACCCCATCACAATGAGCAGTTCTTC,NA,NA,TRBJ2-1,TRBV28
CASSSPGAGVIPGELFF,TGTGCTAGCAGCTCTCCCGGAGCGGGAGTTATACCCGGGGAGCTGTTTTTT,TRBD2,NA,TRBJ2-2,TRBV7-7
CAWSPTATNEKLFF,TGTGCCTGGAGTCCGACAGCAACTAATGAAAAACTGTTTTTT,NA,few,TRBJ1-4,TRBV30
CASSLPGGGAGDYEQYF,TGCGCCAGCAGCTTACCAGGCGGGGGCGCAGGGGACTACGAGCAGTACTTC,NA,once,TRBJ2-7,TRBV5-1